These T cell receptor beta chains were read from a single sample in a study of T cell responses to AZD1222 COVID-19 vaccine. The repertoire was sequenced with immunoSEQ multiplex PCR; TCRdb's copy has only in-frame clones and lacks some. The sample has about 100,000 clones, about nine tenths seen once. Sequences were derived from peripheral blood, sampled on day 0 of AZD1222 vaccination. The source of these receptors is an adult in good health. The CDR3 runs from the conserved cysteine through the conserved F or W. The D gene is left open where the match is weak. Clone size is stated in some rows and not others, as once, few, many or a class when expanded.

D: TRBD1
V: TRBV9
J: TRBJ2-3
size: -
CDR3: CASSVGGTGTQYF
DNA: TGTGCCAGCAGCGTAGGCGGGACAGGTACGCAGTATTTT

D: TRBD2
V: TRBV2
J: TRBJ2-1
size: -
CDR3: CASSVGTSALNEQFF
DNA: TGTGCCAGCAGTGTGGGGACTAGCGCTCTCAATGAGCAGTTCTTC

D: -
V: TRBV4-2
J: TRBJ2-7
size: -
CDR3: CASSQDEALEQYF
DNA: TGTGCCAGCAGCCAAGATGAGGCACTCGAGCAGTACTTC

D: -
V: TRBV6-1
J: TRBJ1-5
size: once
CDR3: CASSEIETIISPQHF
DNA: TGTGCCAGCAGTGAAATCGAAACTATAATCAGCCCCCAGCATTTT

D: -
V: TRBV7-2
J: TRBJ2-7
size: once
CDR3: CASSFTSYEQYF
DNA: TGTGCCAGCAGCTTCACATCCTACGAGCAGTACTTC

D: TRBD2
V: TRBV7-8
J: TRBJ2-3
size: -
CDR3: CASSYGIQGTSGRRLTDTQYF
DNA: TGTGCCAGCAGCTACGGTATTCAAGGGACTAGCGGGAGGCGGCTTACAGATACGCAGTATTTT

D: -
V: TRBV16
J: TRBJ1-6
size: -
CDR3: CASSPSGARYSPLHF
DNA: TGTGCCAGCAGCCCGTCGGGGGCGCGCTATTCACCCCTCCACTTT

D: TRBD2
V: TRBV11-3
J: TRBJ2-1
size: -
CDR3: CASSLGLAGSSYNEQFF
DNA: TGTGCCAGCAGCTTAGGGCTAGCGGGAAGCTCCTACAATGAGCAGTTCTTC

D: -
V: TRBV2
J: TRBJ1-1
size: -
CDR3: CASSEGRAEAEAFF
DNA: TGTGCCAGCAGTGAAGGCAGGGCTGAGGCTGAAGCTTTCTTT

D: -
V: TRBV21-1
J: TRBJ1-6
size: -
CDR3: CASSPKRTGFNSPLHF
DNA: TGTGCCAGCAGCCCGAAACGGACAGGGTTCAATTCACCCCTCCACTTT

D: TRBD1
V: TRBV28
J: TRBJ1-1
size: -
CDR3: CASSLSRGGNTEAFF
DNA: TGTGCCAGCAGTTTATCCAGGGGGGGGAACACTGAAGCTTTCTTT

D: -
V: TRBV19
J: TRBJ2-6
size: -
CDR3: CASSLGGQITSRANVLTF
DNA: TGTGCCAGTAGTTTAGGTGGACAAATCACAAGTCGGGCCAACGTCCTGACTTTC

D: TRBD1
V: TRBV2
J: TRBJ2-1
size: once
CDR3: CASSGDRGPLNEQFF
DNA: TGTGCCAGCAGTGGGGACAGGGGGCCCCTCAATGAGCAGTTCTTC

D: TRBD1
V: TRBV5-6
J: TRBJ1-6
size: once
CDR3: CASSLWTGRHSPLHF
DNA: TGTGCCAGCAGCTTATGGACAGGGAGGCATTCACCCCTCCACTTT

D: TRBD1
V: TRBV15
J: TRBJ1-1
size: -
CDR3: CATLEEGAEAFF
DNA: TGTGCCACCTTAGAGGAGGGGGCAGAAGCTTTCTTT

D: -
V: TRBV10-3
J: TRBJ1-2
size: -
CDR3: CAISEPAGSGYTF
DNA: TGTGCCATCAGTGAGCCGGCAGGGTCTGGCTACACCTTC

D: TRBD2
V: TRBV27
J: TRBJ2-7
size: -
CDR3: CASSRGGSVYEQYF
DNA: TGTGCCAGCAGTCGGGGGGGGAGCGTCTACGAGCAGTACTTC

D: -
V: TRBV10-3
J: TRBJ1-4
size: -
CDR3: CAAGERNEKLFF
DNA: TGTGCCGCAGGGGAGAGGAATGAAAAACTGTTTTTT

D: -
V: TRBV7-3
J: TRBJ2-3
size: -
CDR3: CASSEGPTDTQYF
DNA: TGTGCCAGCAGCGAAGGACCCACAGATACGCAGTATTTT

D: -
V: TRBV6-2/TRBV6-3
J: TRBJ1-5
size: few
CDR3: CASSYTGNQPQHF
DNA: TGTGCCAGCAGTTATACAGGGAATCAGCCCCAGCATTTT

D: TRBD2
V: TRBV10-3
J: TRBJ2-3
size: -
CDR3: CAISRPLLANRTDTQYF
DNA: TGTGCCATCAGCAGACCTCTACTAGCGAACCGCACAGATACGCAGTATTTT

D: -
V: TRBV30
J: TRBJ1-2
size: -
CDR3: CAWSQAGLFGYTF
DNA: TGTGCCTGGAGTCAGGCAGGGCTTTTTGGCTACACCTTC

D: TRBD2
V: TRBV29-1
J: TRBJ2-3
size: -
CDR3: CSVPGTSGRGGGIVTQYF
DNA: TGCAGCGTCCCTGGGACTAGCGGGAGGGGGGGTGGTATTGTTACGCAGTATTTT

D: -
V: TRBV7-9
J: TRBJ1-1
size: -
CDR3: CASSSMTAGEAFF
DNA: TGTGCCAGCAGCTCGATGACAGCGGGTGAAGCTTTCTTT

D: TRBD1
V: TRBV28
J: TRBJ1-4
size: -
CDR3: CASSLAQGAANEKLFF
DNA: TGTGCCAGCAGTTTAGCCCAGGGGGCGGCTAATGAAAAACTGTTTTTT

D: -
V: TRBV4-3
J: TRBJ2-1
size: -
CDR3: CASSQERDYSYNEQFF
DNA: TGCGCCAGCAGCCAAGAACGGGATTATTCCTACAATGAGCAGTTCTTC

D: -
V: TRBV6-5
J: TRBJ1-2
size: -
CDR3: CASSYSQGNYGYTF
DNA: TGTGCCAGCAGTTACTCCCAGGGAAACTATGGCTACACCTTC

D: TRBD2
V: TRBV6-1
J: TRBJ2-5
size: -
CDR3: CASSERSGSYQETQYF
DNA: TGTGCCAGCAGTGAACGAAGCGGGAGCTACCAAGAGACCCAGTACTTC

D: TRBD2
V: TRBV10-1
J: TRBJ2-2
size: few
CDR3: CASSDGPSGSSGELFF
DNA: TGCGCCAGCAGTGATGGTCCTAGCGGGAGCTCCGGGGAGCTGTTTTTT

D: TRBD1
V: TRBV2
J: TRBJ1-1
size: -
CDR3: CASSRTGGDTEAFF
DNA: TGTGCCAGCAGTCGGACAGGGGGGGACACTGAAGCTTTCTTT

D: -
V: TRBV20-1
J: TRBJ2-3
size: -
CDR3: CSASEAGSTDTQYF
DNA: TGCAGTGCTAGTGAGGCGGGAAGCACAGATACGCAGTATTTT

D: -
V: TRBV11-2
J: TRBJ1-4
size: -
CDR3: CASSFLGHNEKLFF
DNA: TGTGCCAGCAGCTTCCTGGGTCATAATGAAAAACTGTTTTTT

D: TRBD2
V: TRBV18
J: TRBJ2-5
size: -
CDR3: CASSPPEWTSGLYQETQYF
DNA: TGTGCCAGCTCACCACCCGAGTGGACTAGCGGGCTGTACCAAGAGACCCAGTACTTC

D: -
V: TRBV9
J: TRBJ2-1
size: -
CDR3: CASTQGAYDNEQFF
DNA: TGTGCCAGCACCCAAGGAGCATACGACAATGAGCAGTTCTTC

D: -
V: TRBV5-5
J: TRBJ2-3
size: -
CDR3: CASIRLGDTDTQYF
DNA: TGTGCCAGCATCCGGCTCGGGGACACAGATACGCAGTATTTT

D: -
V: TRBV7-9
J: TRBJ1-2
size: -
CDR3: CASSLAVGAQGYTF
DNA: TGTGCCAGCAGCTTAGCAGTGGGGGCTCAGGGCTACACCTTC

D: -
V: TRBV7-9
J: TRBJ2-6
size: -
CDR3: CASSSTSGANVLTF
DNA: TGTGCCAGCAGCTCGACATCTGGGGCCAACGTCCTGACTTTC

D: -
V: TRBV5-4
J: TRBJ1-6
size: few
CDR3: CASSLDQGRSPLHF
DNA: TGTGCCAGCAGCTTGGACCAGGGGAGATCACCCCTCCACTTT

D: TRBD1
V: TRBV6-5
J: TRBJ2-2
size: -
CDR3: CASKQGQDGELFF
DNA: TGTGCCAGCAAACAGGGGCAGGACGGGGAGCTGTTTTTT

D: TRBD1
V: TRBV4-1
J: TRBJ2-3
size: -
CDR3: CASSLDRGTSDTQYF
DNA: TGCGCCAGCAGCCTCGACAGGGGCACTTCGGATACGCAGTATTTT

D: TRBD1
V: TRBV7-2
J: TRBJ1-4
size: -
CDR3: CASGQVLNEKLFF
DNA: TGTGCCAGTGGACAGGTTCTAAATGAAAAACTGTTTTTT

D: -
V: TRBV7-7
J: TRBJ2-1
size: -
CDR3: CASSLAGSANAEQFF
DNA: TGTGCTAGCAGCTTAGCAGGTAGCGCGAATGCTGAGCAGTTCTTC

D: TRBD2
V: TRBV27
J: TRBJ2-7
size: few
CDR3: CATGRLADFYEQYF
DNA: TGTGCCACCGGTCGACTAGCGGATTTCTACGAGCAGTACTTC

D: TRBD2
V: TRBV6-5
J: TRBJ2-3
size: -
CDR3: CASSYGTTQDTQYF
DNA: TGTGCCAGCAGTTACGGGACTACACAAGATACGCAGTATTTT

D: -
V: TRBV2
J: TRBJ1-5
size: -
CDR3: CASSEERAENQPQHF
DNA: TGTGCCAGCAGTGAGGAGAGGGCAGAGAATCAGCCCCAGCATTTT

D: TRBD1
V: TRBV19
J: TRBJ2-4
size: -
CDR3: CASSATGGDIQYF
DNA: TGTGCCAGTAGTGCAACAGGGGGTGACATTCAGTACTTC

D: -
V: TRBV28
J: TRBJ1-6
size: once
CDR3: CASSFPSPLHF
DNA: TGTGCCAGCAGCTTTCCTTCACCCCTCCACTTT

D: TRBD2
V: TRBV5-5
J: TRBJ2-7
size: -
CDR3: CASSLVAGVGYEQYF
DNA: TGTGCCAGCAGCTTGGTAGCGGGAGTCGGCTACGAGCAGTACTTC

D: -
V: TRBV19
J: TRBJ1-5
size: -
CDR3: CASSISGNQPQHF
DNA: TGTGCCAGTAGTATATCGGGCAATCAGCCCCAGCATTTT

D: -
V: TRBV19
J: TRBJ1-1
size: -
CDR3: CASSTTEAFF
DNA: TGTGCCAGTAGTACGACAGAGGCTTTCTTT

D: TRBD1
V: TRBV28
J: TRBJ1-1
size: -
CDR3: CASSPGQGVDTEAFF
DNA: TGTGCCAGCAGTCCGGGACAGGGCGTTGACACTGAAGCTTTCTTT